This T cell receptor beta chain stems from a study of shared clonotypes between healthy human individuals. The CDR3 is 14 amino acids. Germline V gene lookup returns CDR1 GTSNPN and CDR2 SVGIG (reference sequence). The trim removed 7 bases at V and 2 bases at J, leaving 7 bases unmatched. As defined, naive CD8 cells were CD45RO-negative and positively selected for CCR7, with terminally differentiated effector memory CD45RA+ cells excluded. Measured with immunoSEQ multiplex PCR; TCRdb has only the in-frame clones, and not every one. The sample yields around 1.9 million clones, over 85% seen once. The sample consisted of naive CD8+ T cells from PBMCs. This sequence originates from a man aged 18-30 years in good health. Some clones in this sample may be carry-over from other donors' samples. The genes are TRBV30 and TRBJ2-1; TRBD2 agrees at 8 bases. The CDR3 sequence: CAYPSGSPYNEQFF. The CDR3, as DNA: TGTGCCTACCCGAGCGGGAGTCCCTACAATGAGCAGTTCTTC.